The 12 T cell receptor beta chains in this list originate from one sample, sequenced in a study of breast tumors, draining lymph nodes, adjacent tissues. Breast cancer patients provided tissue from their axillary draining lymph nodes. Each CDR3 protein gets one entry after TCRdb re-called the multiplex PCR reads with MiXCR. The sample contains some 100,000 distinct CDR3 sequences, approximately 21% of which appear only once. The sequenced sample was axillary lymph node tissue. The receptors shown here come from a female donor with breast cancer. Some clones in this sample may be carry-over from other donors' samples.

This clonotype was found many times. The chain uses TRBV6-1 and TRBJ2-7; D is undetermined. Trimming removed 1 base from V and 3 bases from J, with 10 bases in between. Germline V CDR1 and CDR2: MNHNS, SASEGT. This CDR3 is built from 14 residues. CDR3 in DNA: TGTGCCAGCAGTGAAGACGGCGGATACTACGAGCAGTACTTC. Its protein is CASSEDGGYYEQYF.

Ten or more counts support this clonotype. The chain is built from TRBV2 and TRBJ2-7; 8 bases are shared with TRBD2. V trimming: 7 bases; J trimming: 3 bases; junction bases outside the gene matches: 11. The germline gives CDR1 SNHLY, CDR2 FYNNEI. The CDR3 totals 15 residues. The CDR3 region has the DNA TGTGCCAGCACTCCAGCGGGGGTGGTTGGCTACGAGCAGTACTTC. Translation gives CASTPAGVVGYEQYF.

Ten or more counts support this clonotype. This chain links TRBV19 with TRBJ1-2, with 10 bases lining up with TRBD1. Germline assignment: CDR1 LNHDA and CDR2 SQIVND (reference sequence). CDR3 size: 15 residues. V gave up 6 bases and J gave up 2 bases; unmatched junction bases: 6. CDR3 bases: TGTGCCAGTAGCCCCAGGACAGGGGGAAACTATGGCTACACCTTC. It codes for CASSPRTGGNYGYTF.

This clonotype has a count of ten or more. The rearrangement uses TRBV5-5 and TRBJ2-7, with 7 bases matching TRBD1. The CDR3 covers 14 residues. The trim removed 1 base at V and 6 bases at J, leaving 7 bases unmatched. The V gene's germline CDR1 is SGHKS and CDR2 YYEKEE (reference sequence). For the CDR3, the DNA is TGTGCCAGCAGCTTGAAGGGGGCGCCGGGCGAGCAGTACTTC. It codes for CASSLKGAPGEQYF.

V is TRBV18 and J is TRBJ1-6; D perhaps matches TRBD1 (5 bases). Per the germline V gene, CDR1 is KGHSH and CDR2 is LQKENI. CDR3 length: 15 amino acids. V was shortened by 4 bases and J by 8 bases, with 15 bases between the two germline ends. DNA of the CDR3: TGTGCCAGCTCACGAACGACAGACCTCGATTCACCCCTCCACTTT. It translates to CASSRTTDLDSPLHF.

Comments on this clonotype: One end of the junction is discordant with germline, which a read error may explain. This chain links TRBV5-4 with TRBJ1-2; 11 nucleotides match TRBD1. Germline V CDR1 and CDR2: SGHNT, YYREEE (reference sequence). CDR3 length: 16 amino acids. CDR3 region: CASSGRTGGTPYGYTF. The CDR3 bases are TGTGCCAGCAGCGGCAGGACAGGGGGCACCCCGTATGGTTACACCTTC.

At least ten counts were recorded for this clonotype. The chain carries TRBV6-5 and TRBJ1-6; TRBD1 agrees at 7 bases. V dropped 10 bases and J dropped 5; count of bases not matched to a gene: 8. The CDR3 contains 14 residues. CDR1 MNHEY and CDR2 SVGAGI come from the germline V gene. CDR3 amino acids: CATLGTANNSPLHF. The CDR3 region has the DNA TGTGCCACCCTTGGGACAGCAAATAATTCACCCCTCCACTTT.

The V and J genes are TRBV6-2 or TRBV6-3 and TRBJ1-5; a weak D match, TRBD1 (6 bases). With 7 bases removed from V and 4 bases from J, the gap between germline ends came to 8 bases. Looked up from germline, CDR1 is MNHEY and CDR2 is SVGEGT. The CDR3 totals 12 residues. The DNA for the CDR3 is TGTGCCAGCAAAGACAGGAATCAGCCCCAGCATTTT. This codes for CASKDRNQPQHF.

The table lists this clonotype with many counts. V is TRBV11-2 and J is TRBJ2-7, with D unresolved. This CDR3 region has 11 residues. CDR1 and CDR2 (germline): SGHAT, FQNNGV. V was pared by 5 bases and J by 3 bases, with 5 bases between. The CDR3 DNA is TGTGCCAGCAGCCGCGACTACGAGCAGTACTTC. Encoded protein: CASSRDYEQYF.

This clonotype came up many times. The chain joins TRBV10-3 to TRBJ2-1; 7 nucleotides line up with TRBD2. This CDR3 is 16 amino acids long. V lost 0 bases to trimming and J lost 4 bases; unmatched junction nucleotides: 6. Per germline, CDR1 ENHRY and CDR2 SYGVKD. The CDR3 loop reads CAISESWRELYNEQFF. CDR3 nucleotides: TGTGCCATCAGTGAGTCGTGGCGGGAGCTTTACAATGAGCAGTTCTTC.

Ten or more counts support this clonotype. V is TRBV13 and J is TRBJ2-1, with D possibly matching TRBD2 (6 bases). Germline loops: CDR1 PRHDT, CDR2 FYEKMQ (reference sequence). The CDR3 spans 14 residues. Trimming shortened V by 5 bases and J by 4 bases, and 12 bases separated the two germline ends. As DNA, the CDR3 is TGTGCCAGCAGCAAAAGGGACTTATACAATGAGCAGTTCTTC. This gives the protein CASSKRDLYNEQFF.

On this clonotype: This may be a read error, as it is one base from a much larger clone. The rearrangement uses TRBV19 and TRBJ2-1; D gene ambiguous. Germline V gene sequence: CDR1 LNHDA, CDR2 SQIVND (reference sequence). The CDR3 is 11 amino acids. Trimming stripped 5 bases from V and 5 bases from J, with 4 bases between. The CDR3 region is CASSDHNEQFF. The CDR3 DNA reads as TGTGCCAGTAGTGACCACAATGAGCAGTTCTTC.